This is a list of T cell receptor beta chains from one sample in a study of OX40 agonist ivuxolimab in advanced cancers. Clones were sequenced by immunoSEQ multiplex PCR, and TCRdb holds only the in-frame ones, with some missing. Of about 140,000 clones detected, approximately 94% appear once; the ten largest clones hold more than 0.8%. The sequencing used CD4+ or CD8+ T cells sorted from blood, collected in a trial of the OX40 agonist ivuxolimab. These receptors all stem from an adult with an advanced solid tumor such as melanoma, head and neck, liver or kidney cancer. CDR3s leave out the opening cysteine and the closing phenylalanine or tryptophan.

v_call	j_call	cdr3_aa
TRBV6-4	TRBJ2-7	ASMDAGGRYEQY
TRBV21-1	TRBJ2-5	ASSSRPRAGETQY
TRBV7-8	TRBJ1-1	ASSQGQGVGAF
TRBV5-4	TRBJ2-5	ASSLVSGQETQY
TRBV19	TRBJ1-2	ASSDGTGNNYGYT
TRBV5-1	TRBJ1-1	ASSIAFGGTGKNTEAF
TRBV28	TRBJ1-2	ASSYNFYGYT
TRBV6-5	TRBJ1-1	ASRAGGGSNTEAF
TRBV2	TRBJ1-3	ASRPGTDGNTIY
TRBV11-2	TRBJ1-5	ASSLGRGSQPQH
TRBV7-2	TRBJ1-1	ASSLVSPRTTEAF
TRBV5-1	TRBJ2-2	ASSLMAGANTGELF
TRBV4-1	TRBJ1-2	ASSQDIGYYGYT